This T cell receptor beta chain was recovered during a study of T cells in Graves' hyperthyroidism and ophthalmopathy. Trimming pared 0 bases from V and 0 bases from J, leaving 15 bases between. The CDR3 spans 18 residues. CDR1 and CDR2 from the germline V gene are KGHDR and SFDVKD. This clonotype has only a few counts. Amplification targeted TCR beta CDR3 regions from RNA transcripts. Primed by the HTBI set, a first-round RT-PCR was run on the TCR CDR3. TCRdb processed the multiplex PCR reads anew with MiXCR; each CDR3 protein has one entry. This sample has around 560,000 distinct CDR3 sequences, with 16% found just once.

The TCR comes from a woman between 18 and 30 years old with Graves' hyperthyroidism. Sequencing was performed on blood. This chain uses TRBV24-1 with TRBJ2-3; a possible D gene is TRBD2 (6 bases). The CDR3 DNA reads TGTGCCACCAGTGATTTGCCCCCTCCGGGGACTAGCACAGATACGCAGTATTTT. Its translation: CATSDLPPPGTSTDTQYF.